Below, one TCR beta chain is given with its context. The data are from a study of T cell repertoires in ileal Crohn's disease. Time point specified: inflamed ileum from the surgical specimen. Profiling relied on immunoSEQ multiplex PCR, and the TCRdb table lists in-frame clones only, not all of them. The data contain roughly 8,700 clones, roughly 85% of them seen just once; the ten biggest clones take up 11%. The TCR comes from an adult with Crohn's disease. The sample consisted of ileal tissue.

The CDR3 is CASSPPTESYGYTF. As DNA, the CDR3 is TGTGCCAGCTCACCACCGACAGAGAGTTATGGCTACACCTTC. V usage is TRBV18 and J usage is TRBJ1-2; D perhaps matches TRBD1 (5 bases). Looked up from germline, CDR1 is KGHSH and CDR2 is LQKENI. The CDR3 spans 14 residues. The germline V and J ends were trimmed by 0 bases and 5 bases, with 10 bases remaining between them. The full variable domain, in which reference TRBV18 and TRBJ1-2 provide the parts outside the CDR3, is NAGVMQNPRHLVRRRGQEARLRCSPMKGHSHVYWYRQLPEEGLKFMVYLQKENIIDESGMPKERFSAEFPKEGPSILRIQQVVRGDSAAYFCASSPPTESYGYTFGSGTRLTVV.